Shown below are 24 T cell receptor beta chains from a single sample sequenced in a study of cytomegalovirus exposure and HLA in healthy donors. Generated by immunoSEQ multiplex PCR, the TCRdb table keeps only in-frame clones and is missing some. This table has a few hundred thousand clones, approximately 80% appearing once. The specimen was PBMCs. Receptors were obtained from a woman in her 30s in good health and CMV-seropositive.

The chain carries TRBV7-9 and TRBJ1-1; D gene ambiguous. Trimming took 5 bases from V and 5 from J, leaving 12 bases between them. The CDR3 is made up of 13 amino acids. CDR1 SEHNR and CDR2 FQNEAQ come from the germline V gene (reference sequence). The CDR3 here is CASSLEMRTEAFF. CDR3 nucleotide sequence: TGTGCCAGCAGCCTCGAGATGAGGACTGAAGCTTTCTTT.

The rearrangement uses TRBV18 and TRBJ2-7, with TRBD2 matching over 9 bases. The CDR3 contains 15 residues. V was clipped by 0 bases and J by 4 bases; unmatched bases: 4. Germline V gene lookup returns CDR1 KGHSH and CDR2 LQKENI. The CDR3 nucleotides are TGTGCCAGCTCACCACCGTCGCGGGAGGGTTACGAGCAGTACTTC. Protein: CASSPPSREGYEQYF.

The genes are TRBV7-2 and TRBJ1-1; a weak D match, TRBD1 (5 bases). V was trimmed by 4 bases and J by 0 bases, leaving 12 bases between them. This CDR3 has 15 amino acids. Germline V gene lookup returns CDR1 SGHTA and CDR2 FQGNSA. The CDR3 DNA is TGTGCCAGCAGCTATGGACATACGATGAACACTGAAGCTTTCTTT. This sequence encodes CASSYGHTMNTEAFF. Based on the CDR3 plus reference TRBV7-2 and TRBJ1-1, the full variable domain is GAGVSQSPSNKVTEKGKDVELRCDPISGHTALYWYRQSLGQGLEFLIYFQGNSAPDKSGLPSDRFSAERTGGSVSTLTIQRTQQEDSAVYLCASSYGHTMNTEAFFGQGTRLTVV.

V is TRBV12-5 and J is TRBJ2-2; 7 nucleotides align to TRBD1. In germline, CDR1 is LGHNT, CDR2 FRNRAP. The CDR3 runs 15 residues. J lost 6 bases, V lost 1 base, and 5 bases had no gene match. The CDR3 region has the DNA TGTGCTAGTGGTTTGGATACAGGGGTGGCCGGGGAGCTGTTTTTT. This sequence encodes CASGLDTGVAGELFF.

J is TRBJ2-3 and V is TRBV5-1; D is unclear. Trimming shortened V by 3 bases and J by 5 bases, and 13 bases separated the two germline ends. Germline V gives CDR1 SGHRS, CDR2 YFSETQ. The CDR3 spans 14 residues. The CDR3 sequence is CASSSALEGDTQYF. For the CDR3, the DNA is TGCGCCAGCAGCTCCGCCCTGGAAGGAGATACGCAGTATTTT.

The V and J genes are TRBV9 and TRBJ2-7; D gene unclear. The germline CDR1 and CDR2 sequences are SGDLS and YYNGEE. Between the trimmed V and J ends, which lost 0 bases and 7 bases, there was a span of 11 bases. The CDR3 loop spans 13 amino acids. This CDR3 reads CASSVAISSEQYF. Here the CDR3 DNA reads TGTGCCAGCAGCGTAGCTATCTCCTCGGAGCAGTACTTC.

The rearrangement uses TRBV12-5 and TRBJ1-1, with TRBD1 matching 9 bases. J lost 7 bases, V lost 6 bases, and 3 bases had no gene match. Germline lookup yields CDR1 LGHNT and CDR2 FRNRAP. CDR3 length: 12 amino acids. The CDR3 loop is CASGQDRGEAFF. CDR3 sequence (DNA): TGTGCTAGTGGCCAGGACAGGGGTGAAGCTTTCTTT.

This clone occurred once. This chain joins TRBV6-6 and TRBJ1-2; 7 nucleotides match TRBD1. V dropped 2 bases and J dropped 6; count of bases not matched to a gene: 9. The length of the CDR3 is 15 residues. The germline V gene has CDR1 MNHNY and CDR2 SVGAGI (reference sequence). CDR3 loop: CASSYVVQGRNGYTF. In DNA, the CDR3 is TGTGCCAGCAGTTACGTCGTACAGGGGAGGAATGGCTACACCTTC.

The V gene is TRBV19, the J gene TRBJ1-2; TRBD1 is a possible D gene (5 bases). V was cut by 6 bases and J by 6 bases, with 17 bases left in between. There are 14 residues in the CDR3. Per the germline V gene, CDR1 is LNHDA and CDR2 is SQIVND (reference sequence). CDR3 DNA: TGTGCCAGTAGCCTCCCGGAGAGGGGTAATGGCTACACCTTC. It yields the protein CASSLPERGNGYTF.

The chain employs TRBV7-2 and TRBJ2-7; D ambiguous. V dropped 5 bases and J dropped 0 bases, with 14 bases sitting between them. The germline CDR1 and CDR2 sequences are SGHTA and FQGNSA. The CDR3 contains 15 residues. Here the CDR3 DNA reads TGTGCCAGCAGCACCCGGGCCTCTACCTCCTACGAGCAGTACTTC. Its protein is CASSTRASTSYEQYF.

The chain employs TRBV10-3 and TRBJ1-1; no reliable D call. V was clipped by 11 bases and J by 3 bases, with 13 bases between them. In germline, CDR1 is ENHRY, CDR2 SYGVKD. The CDR3 contains 12 residues. CDR3 region: CAVSRDDTEAFF. In DNA, the CDR3 is TGTGCCGTCTCTAGGGATGACACTGAAGCTTTCTTT.

Here the CDR3 DNA reads TGTGCCACCAGCAGAGATGGTGGGACAGGGTATGAGCAGTTCTTC. It is translated as CATSRDGGTGYEQFF. The chain is built from TRBV15 and TRBJ2-1; 9 nucleotides align to TRBD1. Germline CDR1 is LNHNV and CDR2 is YYDKDF (reference sequence). The CDR3 length is 15 residues. V gave up 0 bases and J gave up 8 bases; unmatched junction bases: 5.

The gene calls are TRBV18 and TRBJ1-2; D unresolved. The CDR3 contains 16 residues. The germline V gene has CDR1 KGHSH and CDR2 LQKENI. The ends were cut back, 1 base at V and 4 bases at J, with 16 bases in the middle. Here the CDR3 reads CASSPQEGLNPYGYTF. The CDR3 DNA follows: TGTGCCAGCTCACCACAGGAAGGGCTAAATCCCTATGGCTACACCTTC. Filled out from reference TRBV18 and TRBJ1-2, the complete variable domain reads NAGVMQNPRHLVRRRGQEARLRCSPMKGHSHVYWYRQLPEEGLKFMVYLQKENIIDESGMPKERFSAEFPKEGPSILRIQQVVRGDSAAYFCASSPQEGLNPYGYTFGSGTRLTVV.

The chain uses TRBV19 and TRBJ2-7; D remains ambiguous. Germline CDR1 LNHDA, CDR2 SQIVND (reference sequence). Trimming pared 5 bases from V and 4 bases from J, leaving 18 bases between. This CDR3 is built from 15 residues. The CDR3 loop reads CASSPVLFVEYEQYF. In nucleotides, the CDR3 is TGTGCCAGTAGTCCCGTTCTTTTTGTGGAATACGAGCAGTACTTC. The full variable domain, with the rest looked up from reference TRBV19 and TRBJ2-7, is DGGITQSPKYLFRKEGQNVTLSCEQNLNHDAMYWYRQDPGQGLRLIYYSQIVNDFQKGDIAEGYSVSREKKESFPLTVTSAQKNPTAFYLCASSPVLFVEYEQYFGPGTRLTVT.

This clone came up once. The chain links TRBV6-5 to TRBJ2-2; D is uncertain. The ends were cut back, 5 bases at V and 6 bases at J, with 4 bases in the middle. The CDR3 contains 11 residues. Germline loops: CDR1 MNHEY, CDR2 SVGAGI. Here the CDR3 reads CASSRSGELFF. CDR3 DNA sequence: TGTGCCAGCAGTAGGTCCGGGGAGCTGTTTTTT.

The chain has TRBV5-1 and TRBJ2-1; the D call may be TRBD1 or TRBD2 (6 bases each). Trimming left V 2 bases short and J 6 bases short, with 12 bases between. CDR3 length: 14 residues. Germline V gene data show CDR1 as SGHRS and CDR2 as YFSETQ. CDR3 loop: CASSFGGASNEQFF. CDR3 in DNA: TGCGCCAGCAGCTTCGGGGGCGCGTCCAATGAGCAGTTCTTC.

The chain is built from TRBV29-1 and TRBJ1-4; D is possibly TRBD1 (6 bases). The CDR3 consists of 12 residues. V was pared by 4 bases and J by 7 bases, with 10 bases between. Germline CDR1 is SQVTM and CDR2 is ANQGSEA. The CDR3 spells CSVGGGFEKLFF. The CDR3 coding sequence is TGCAGCGTTGGGGGGGGCTTTGAAAAACTGTTTTTT.

The chain joins TRBV27 to TRBJ2-1, with TRBD1 matching 8 bases. Germline V gives CDR1 MNHEY, CDR2 SMNVEV (reference sequence). J gave up 9 bases and V 7 bases, and 14 bases lay outside the gene matches. This CDR3 is 15 amino acids long. The CDR3 sequence is CASKVGQGALGEQFF. The CDR3 DNA sequence: TGTGCCAGCAAAGTGGGCCAGGGGGCTTTAGGTGAGCAGTTCTTC.

This sequence joins TRBV2 and TRBJ2-1, with D possibly TRBD1 on 6 matching bases. The CDR3 is 13 amino acids. V lost 10 bases, J lost 5 bases, and 15 bases lay in between. The germline CDR1 and CDR2 sequences are SNHLY and FYNNEI. The CDR3: CATRQGGNNEQFF. In nucleotides, the CDR3 is TGTGCCACGCGGCAAGGGGGTAACAATGAGCAGTTCTTC. Combining the CDR3 with reference TRBV2 and TRBJ2-1 gives the whole variable domain EPEVTQTPSHQVTQMGQEVILRCVPISNHLYFYWYRQILGQKVEFLVSFYNNEISEKSEIFDDQFSVERPDGSNFTLKIRSTKLEDSAMYFCATRQGGNNEQFFGPGTRLTVL.

This chain uses TRBV28 with TRBJ2-7; the match to TRBD1 covers 9 bases. The CDR3 covers 13 residues. The germline gives CDR1 MDHEN, CDR2 SYDVKM. With 6 bases clipped from V and 10 bases from J, the junction kept 10 bases outside the gene matches. The CDR3 loop is CASRPSGTGFQYF. CDR3 bases: TGTGCCAGCAGGCCGTCCGGGACAGGGTTTCAGTACTTC.

The V call is TRBV27, the J call TRBJ1-2, with D perhaps matching TRBD1 (5 bases). CDR3 length: 13 residues. The V gene's germline CDR1 is MNHEY and CDR2 SMNVEV (reference sequence). V dropped 10 bases and J dropped 2 bases, with 14 bases sitting between them. This chain's CDR3 is CATTDSLNYGYTF. Here the CDR3 DNA reads TGTGCCACTACCGACAGCCTCAACTATGGCTACACCTTC.

The chain couples TRBV7-9 to TRBJ2-7, with 8 bases that match TRBD2. The CDR3 sequence is 14 residues long. The germline V gene encodes CDR1 SEHNR and CDR2 FQNEAQ (reference sequence). V was pared by 5 bases and J by 2 bases, with 5 bases of the junction left unmatched. As DNA, the CDR3 is TGTGCCAGCAGCCCTAGGGGACTAGCCTACGAGCAGTACTTC. It encodes CASSPRGLAYEQYF.

The chain recombines TRBV7-2 with TRBJ1-2, with D maybe TRBD1 (5 bases). The CDR3 covers 15 residues. Germline assignment: CDR1 SGHTA and CDR2 FQGNSA. The V end was cut by 5 bases, the J end by 1 base, with 14 bases between. The CDR3 DNA follows: TGTGCCAGCAGCCCCGGGGGTGGAAGTAACTATGGCTACACCTTC. This gives the protein CASSPGGGSNYGYTF.

V is TRBV6-1 and J is TRBJ1-5, with D hard to call. Germline CDR1 MNHNS, CDR2 SASEGT. This CDR3 contains 13 residues. V gave up 7 bases and J gave up 9 bases, with 16 bases separating them. DNA for the CDR3: TGTGCCAGCATGGCAGACAATTTATCGCCCCAGCATTTT. Its protein product is CASMADNLSPQHF.